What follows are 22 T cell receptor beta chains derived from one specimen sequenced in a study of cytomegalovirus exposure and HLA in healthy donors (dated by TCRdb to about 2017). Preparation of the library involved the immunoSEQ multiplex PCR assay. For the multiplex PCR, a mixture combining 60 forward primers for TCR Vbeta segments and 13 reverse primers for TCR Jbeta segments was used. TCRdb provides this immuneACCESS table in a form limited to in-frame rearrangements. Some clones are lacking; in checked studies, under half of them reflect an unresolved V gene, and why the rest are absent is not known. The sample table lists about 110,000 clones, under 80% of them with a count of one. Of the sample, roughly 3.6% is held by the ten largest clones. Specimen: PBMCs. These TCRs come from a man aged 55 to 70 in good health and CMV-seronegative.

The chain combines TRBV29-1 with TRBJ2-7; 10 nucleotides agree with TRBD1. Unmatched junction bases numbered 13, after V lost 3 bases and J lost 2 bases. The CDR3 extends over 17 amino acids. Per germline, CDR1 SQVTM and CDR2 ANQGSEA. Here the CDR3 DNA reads TGCAGCGTTGACCGTCTTGCGGGACAGGGGTCAACCTACGAGCAGTACGTC. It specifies CSVDRLAGQGSTYEQYV.

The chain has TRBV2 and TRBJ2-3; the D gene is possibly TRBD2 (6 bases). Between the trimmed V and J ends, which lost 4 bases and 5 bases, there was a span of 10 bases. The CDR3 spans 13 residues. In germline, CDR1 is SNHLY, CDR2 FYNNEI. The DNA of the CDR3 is TGTGCCAGCAGTGGGGAGGTTGAAGATACGCAGTATTTT. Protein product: CASSGEVEDTQYF.

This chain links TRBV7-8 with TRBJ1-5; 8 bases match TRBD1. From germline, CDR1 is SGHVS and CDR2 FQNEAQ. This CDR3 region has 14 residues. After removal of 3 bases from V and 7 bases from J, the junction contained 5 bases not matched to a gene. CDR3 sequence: CASSLTGEGQPQHF. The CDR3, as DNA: TGTGCCAGCAGCTTGACAGGGGAAGGGCAGCCCCAGCATTTT.

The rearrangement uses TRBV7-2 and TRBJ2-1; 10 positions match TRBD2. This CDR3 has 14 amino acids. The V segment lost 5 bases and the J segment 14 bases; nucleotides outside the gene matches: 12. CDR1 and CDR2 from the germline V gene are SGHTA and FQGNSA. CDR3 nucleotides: TGTGCCAGCAGCCGCGGACTAGCGGAGACTCTAGAGTTCTTC. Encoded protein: CASSRGLAETLEFF. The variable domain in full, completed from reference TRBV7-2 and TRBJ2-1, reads GAGVSQSPSNKVTEKGKDVELRCDPISGHTALYWYRQSLGQGLEFLIYFQGNSAPDKSGLPSDRFSAERTGGSVSTLTIQRTQQEDSAVYLCASSRGLAETLEFFGPGTRLTVL.

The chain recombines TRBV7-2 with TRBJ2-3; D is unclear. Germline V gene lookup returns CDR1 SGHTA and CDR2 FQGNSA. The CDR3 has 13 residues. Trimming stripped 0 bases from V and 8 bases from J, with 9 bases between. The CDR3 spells CASSLALGATQYF. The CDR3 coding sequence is TGTGCCAGCAGCTTAGCTTTAGGAGCTACGCAGTATTTT.

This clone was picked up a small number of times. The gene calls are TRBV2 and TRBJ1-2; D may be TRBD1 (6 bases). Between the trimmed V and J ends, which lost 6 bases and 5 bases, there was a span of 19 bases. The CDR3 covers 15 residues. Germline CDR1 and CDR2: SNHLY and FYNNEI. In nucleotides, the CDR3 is TGTGCCAGCAGCTTTACAGGGAGCGCTCTATATGGCTACACCTTC. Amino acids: CASSFTGSALYGYTF.

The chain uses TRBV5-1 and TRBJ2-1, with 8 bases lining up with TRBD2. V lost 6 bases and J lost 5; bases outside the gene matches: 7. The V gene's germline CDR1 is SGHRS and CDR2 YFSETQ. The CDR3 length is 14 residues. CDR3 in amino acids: CASTRGAGDNEQFF. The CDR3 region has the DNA TGCGCCAGCACGAGGGGAGCGGGAGACAATGAGCAGTTCTTC.

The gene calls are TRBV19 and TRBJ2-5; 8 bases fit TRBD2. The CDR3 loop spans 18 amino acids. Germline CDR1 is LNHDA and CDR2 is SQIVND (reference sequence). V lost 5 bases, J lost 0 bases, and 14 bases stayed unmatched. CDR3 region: CASSPRGPRGGYQETQYF. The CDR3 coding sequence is TGTGCCAGTAGTCCTAGGGGCCCCCGCGGGGGGTACCAAGAGACCCAGTACTTC.

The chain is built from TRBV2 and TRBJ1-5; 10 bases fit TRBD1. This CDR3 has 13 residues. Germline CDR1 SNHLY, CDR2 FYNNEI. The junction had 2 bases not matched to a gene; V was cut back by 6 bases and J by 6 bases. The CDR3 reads CASRDRGGQPQHF. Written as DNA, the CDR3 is TGTGCCAGCAGGGACAGGGGGGGTCAGCCCCAGCATTTT.

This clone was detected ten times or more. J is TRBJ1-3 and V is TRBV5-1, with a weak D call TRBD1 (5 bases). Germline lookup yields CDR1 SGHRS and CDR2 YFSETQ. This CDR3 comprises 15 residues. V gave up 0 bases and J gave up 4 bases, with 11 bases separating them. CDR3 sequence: CASSLESGSGNTIYF. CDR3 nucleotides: TGCGCCAGCAGCTTGGAATCAGGGTCCGGAAACACCATATATTTT.

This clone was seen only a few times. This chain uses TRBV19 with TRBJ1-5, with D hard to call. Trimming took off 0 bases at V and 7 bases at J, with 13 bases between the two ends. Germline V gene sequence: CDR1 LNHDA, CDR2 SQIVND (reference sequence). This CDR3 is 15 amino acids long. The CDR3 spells CASSIEGGSGQPQHF. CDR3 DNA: TGTGCCAGTAGTATAGAAGGAGGCTCGGGGCAGCCCCAGCATTTT.

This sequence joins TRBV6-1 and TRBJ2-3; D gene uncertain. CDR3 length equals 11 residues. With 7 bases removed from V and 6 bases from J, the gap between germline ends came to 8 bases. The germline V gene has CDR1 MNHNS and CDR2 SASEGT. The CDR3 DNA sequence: TGTGCCAGCACCCCCCGGGATACGCAGTATTTT. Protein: CASTPRDTQYF.

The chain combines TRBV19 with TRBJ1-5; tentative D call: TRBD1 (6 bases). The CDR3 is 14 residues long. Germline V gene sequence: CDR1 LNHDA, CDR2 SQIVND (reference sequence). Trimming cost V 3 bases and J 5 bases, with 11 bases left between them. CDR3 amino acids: CASSMGAGYQPQHF. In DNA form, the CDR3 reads TGTGCCAGTAGTATGGGGGCAGGCTATCAGCCCCAGCATTTT.

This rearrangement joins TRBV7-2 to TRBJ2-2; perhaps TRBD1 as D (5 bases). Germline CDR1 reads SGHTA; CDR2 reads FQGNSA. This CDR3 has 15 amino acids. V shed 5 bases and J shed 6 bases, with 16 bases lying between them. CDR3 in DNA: TGTGCCAGCAGCCGTATAAGCCAGGGATCCGGGGAGCTGTTTTTT. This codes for CASSRISQGSGELFF.

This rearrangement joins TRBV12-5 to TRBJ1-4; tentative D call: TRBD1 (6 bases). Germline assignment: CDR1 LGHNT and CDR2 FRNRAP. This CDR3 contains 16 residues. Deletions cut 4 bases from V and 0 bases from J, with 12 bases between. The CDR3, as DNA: TGTGCTAGTGGTTCCGGACAGAGAGCAACTAATGAAAAACTGTTTTTT. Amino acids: CASGSGQRATNEKLFF.

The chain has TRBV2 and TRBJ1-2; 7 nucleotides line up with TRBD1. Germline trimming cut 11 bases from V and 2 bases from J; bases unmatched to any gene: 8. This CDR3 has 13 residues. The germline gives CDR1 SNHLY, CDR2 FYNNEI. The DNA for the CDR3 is TGTGCCGGGTCAGGGGGACAGAACTATGGCTACACCTTC. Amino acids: CAGSGGQNYGYTF.

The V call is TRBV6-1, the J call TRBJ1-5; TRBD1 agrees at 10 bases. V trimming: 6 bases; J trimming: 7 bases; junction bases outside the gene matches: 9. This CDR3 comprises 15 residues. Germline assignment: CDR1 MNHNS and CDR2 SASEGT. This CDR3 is CASSPRQGAGQPQHF. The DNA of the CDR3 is TGTGCCAGCAGCCCCCGACAGGGGGCGGGACAGCCCCAGCATTTT.

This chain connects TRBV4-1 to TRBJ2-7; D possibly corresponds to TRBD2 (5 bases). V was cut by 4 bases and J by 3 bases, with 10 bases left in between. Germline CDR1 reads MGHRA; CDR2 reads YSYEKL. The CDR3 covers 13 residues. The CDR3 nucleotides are TGCGCCAGCAGCCGAGGGCTTAGCTACGAGCAGTACTTC. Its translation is CASSRGLSYEQYF.

CDR3 DNA sequence: TGTGCCAGCAGGGCTAGCGGAGATACGCAGTATTTT. As protein: CASRASGDTQYF. The chain uses TRBV5-4 and TRBJ2-3, with 7 bases identical to TRBD2. CDR3 length: 12 residues. The germline V gene encodes CDR1 SGHNT and CDR2 YYREEE (reference sequence). Losses at the gene ends were 5 bases for V and 5 bases for J; bases not matched to a gene: 2.

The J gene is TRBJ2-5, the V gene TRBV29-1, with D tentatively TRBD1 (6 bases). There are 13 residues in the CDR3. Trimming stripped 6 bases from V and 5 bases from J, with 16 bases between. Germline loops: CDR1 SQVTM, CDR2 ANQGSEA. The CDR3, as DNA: TGCAGCGTCATGACAGGTTCTGGGGAGACCCAGTACTTC. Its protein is CSVMTGSGETQYF.

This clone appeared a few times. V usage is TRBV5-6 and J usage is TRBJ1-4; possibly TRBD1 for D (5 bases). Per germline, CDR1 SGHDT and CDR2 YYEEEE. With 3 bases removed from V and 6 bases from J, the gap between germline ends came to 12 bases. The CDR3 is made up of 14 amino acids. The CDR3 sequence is CASSSRGSDEKLFF. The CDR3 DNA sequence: TGTGCCAGCAGCTCTAGGGGCTCCGATGAAAAACTGTTTTTT.

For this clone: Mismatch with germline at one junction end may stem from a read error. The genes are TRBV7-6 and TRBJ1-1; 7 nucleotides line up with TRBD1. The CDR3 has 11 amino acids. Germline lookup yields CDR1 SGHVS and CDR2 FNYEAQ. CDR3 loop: CASSCRTGGGF. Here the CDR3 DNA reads TGTGCCAGCAGCTGCCGGACAGGAGGAGGATTT.